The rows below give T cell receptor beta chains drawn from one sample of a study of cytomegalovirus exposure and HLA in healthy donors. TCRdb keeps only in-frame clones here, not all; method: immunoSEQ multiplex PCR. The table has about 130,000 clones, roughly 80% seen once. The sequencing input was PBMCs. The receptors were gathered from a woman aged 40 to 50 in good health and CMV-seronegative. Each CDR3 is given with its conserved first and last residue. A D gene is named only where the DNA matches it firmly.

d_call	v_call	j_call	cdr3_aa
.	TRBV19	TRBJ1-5	CASSLIQAWPQHF
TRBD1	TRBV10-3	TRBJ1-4	CAISADRGNEKLFF
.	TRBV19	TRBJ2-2	CASSIGGSTGELFF
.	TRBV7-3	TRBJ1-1	CASSLNSWTEAFF
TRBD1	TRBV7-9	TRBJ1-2	CASSFQGAGYTF
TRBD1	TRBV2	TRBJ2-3	CASSEWGQTTDTQYF
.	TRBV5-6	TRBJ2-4	CASSFAGAILEARKNIQYF
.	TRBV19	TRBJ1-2	CASSTQGIGPGYTF
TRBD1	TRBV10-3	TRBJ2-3	CAIGDRGNTDTQYF
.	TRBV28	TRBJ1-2	CASSLARLEDLYGYTF
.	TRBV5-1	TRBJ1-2	CASSLSQGYGYTF
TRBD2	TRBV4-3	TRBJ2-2	CASSQEPGRSNTGELFF
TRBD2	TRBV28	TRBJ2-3	CASSPVTSGRVTDTQYF
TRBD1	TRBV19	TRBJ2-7	CASSPKGQVLSYEQYF
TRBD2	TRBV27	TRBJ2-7	CASSLDWASGPLDEQYF
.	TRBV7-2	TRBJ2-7	CASSPGPFSYEQYF
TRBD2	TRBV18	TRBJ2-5	CASSPFSLAGFQETQYF
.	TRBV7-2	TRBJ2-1	CAWGDSYNEQFF
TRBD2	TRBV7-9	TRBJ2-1	CASSFAGTSGRGSYNEQFF
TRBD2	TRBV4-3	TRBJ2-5	CASSQQKIGSSGKETQYF
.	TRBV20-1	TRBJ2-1	CSAQNSNEQFF
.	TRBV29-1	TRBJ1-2	CSVEERAGYTF
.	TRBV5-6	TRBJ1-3	CASRMAGGGNTIYF
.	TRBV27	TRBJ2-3	CASSPRGRTDTQYF
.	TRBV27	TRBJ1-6	CASSLSESYNSPLHF
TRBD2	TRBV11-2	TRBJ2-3	CASSVGTTIRTDTQYF
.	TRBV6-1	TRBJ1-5	CASTPKGGNQPQHF
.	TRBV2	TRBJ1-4	CASSEGGQVNEKLFF
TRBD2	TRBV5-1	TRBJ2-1	CASSPSGRDSEQFF
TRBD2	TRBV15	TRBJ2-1	CATSRRTSGHNEQFF
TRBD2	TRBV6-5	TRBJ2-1	CASSLAGASYNEQFF
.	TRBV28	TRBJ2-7	CASRSGGSYEQYF
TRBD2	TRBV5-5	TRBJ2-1	CASLGEGTYNEQFF
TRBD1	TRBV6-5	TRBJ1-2	CASSPGGYGYTF
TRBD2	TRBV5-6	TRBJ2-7	CASSSGTRPYEQYF